This T cell receptor (beta chain) stems from a study of blood T cell repertoires in COVID-19. Overall study context: PBMCs, B-cell-depleted T cells, or T cells were the source of the cDNA or gDNA that made up the material.

CDR3 length equals 16 residues. Original data processing: The assay estimated nucleated cells by amplifying reference gene primers. Clones were sequenced by immunoSEQ multiplex PCR, and TCRdb holds only the in-frame ones, with some missing. V and J calls plus clone size are reproduced from that table; the DNA served to infer D and trimming. Here the sample spans under 150,000 clones, about 83% being singletons. The study drew participants aged about 18 to 95 years from approximately 23 US areas. Exposed volunteers were people who met a COVID-19 case within 2 weeks before study entry. The receptor was derived from a woman between 45 and 60 years old who had been exposed to COVID-19. The chain carries TRBV21-1 and TRBJ2-7; the table's D call TRBD1 went unverified against the DNA. TRBV21-1 is classified as a pseudogene. Sequencing was done on a sample of PBMCs or T cells enriched from blood (not recorded which). CDR3 sequence (DNA): TGTGCCAGCAGCGCCCCTCCGGGACAATCCGACTACGAGCAGTACTTC. Its protein is CASSAPPGQSDYEQYF.